Listed below are T cell receptor beta chains from one sample, sequenced in a study of control samples from healthy donors and cancer patients. Produced via immunoSEQ multiplex PCR; TCRdb's table is partial and in-frame only. The sample carries some 67,000 clones, about 90% recorded once. The sample taken for sequencing was PBMCs. Every receptor here comes from a woman in her forties or fifties with head and neck cancer. The CDR3 runs from the conserved cysteine through the conserved F or W. The D gene is left open where the match is weak. Rows may omit the clone size; those that give it use once, few, many or a size class.

cdr3_nt: TGTGCCAGCAGTTTGGTTTTCCTTAGGGGCACTGAAGCTTTCTTT; cdr3_aa: CASSLVFLRGTEAFF; j_call: TRBJ1-1; cdr3_length: 15; d_call: .; v_call: TRBV28; clone_size: .
cdr3_nt: TGTGCCAGCAGCCAACCGGGACGAGGGACTGAAGCTTTCTTT; cdr3_aa: CASSQPGRGTEAFF; j_call: TRBJ1-1; cdr3_length: 14; d_call: .; v_call: TRBV14; clone_size: once
cdr3_nt: TGTGCCAGCAGTTACTCTGGTGATAGTAATCAGCCCCAGCATTTT; cdr3_aa: CASSYSGDSNQPQHF; j_call: TRBJ1-5; cdr3_length: 15; d_call: .; v_call: TRBV6-5; clone_size: .
cdr3_nt: TGTGCCAGCAGTTACGACTCCCTGACGCCTAAAAACATTCAGTACTTC; cdr3_aa: CASSYDSLTPKNIQYF; j_call: TRBJ2-4; cdr3_length: 16; d_call: .; v_call: TRBV6-5; clone_size: .
cdr3_nt: TGCAGCGTTGAAGAGACAGGCTACGAGCAGTACTTC; cdr3_aa: CSVEETGYEQYF; j_call: TRBJ2-7; cdr3_length: 12; d_call: .; v_call: TRBV29-1; clone_size: .
cdr3_nt: TGTGCCACCAGCAGAGGGAGGGGGTTGAACTATGGCTACACCTTC; cdr3_aa: CATSRGRGLNYGYTF; j_call: TRBJ1-2; cdr3_length: 15; d_call: .; v_call: TRBV15; clone_size: .
cdr3_nt: TGTGCCAGCAGGGCGACTGGGACAGAACTCACTGAAGCTTTCTTT; cdr3_aa: CASRATGTELTEAFF; j_call: TRBJ1-1; cdr3_length: 15; d_call: TRBD1; v_call: TRBV2; clone_size: .
cdr3_nt: TGTGCCAGCAGCGTAGCGCGGGACAATGAGCAGTTCTTC; cdr3_aa: CASSVARDNEQFF; j_call: TRBJ2-1; cdr3_length: 13; d_call: .; v_call: TRBV9; clone_size: .
cdr3_nt: TGTGCCAGCAGCTTAAGGGCCGGCTATGGCTACACCTTC; cdr3_aa: CASSLRAGYGYTF; j_call: TRBJ1-2; cdr3_length: 13; d_call: .; v_call: TRBV7-3; clone_size: .
cdr3_nt: TGTGCCTCTTCCAGGGGGCGACGGACTGAAGCTTTCTTT; cdr3_aa: CASSRGRRTEAFF; j_call: TRBJ1-1; cdr3_length: 13; d_call: TRBD1; v_call: TRBV30; clone_size: .
cdr3_nt: TGCGCCAGCAGTCCACTAGCGGGGGCAGAGACCCAGTACTTC; cdr3_aa: CASSPLAGAETQYF; j_call: TRBJ2-5; cdr3_length: 14; d_call: TRBD2; v_call: TRBV10-2; clone_size: .
cdr3_nt: TGTGCCAGCCGATCCCGGAGCGGGGGGTGGTACGAGCAGTACTTC; cdr3_aa: CASRSRSGGWYEQYF; j_call: TRBJ2-7; cdr3_length: 15; d_call: TRBD2; v_call: TRBV19; clone_size: .
cdr3_nt: TGTGCCAGCAGCTTATTCCAGGGGGCTGGAAACACCATATATTTT; cdr3_aa: CASSLFQGAGNTIYF; j_call: TRBJ1-3; cdr3_length: 15; d_call: TRBD1; v_call: TRBV11-2; clone_size: .
cdr3_nt: TGTGCCAGCAGCCCGAGGACAGGGAAGGAGACCCAGTACTTC; cdr3_aa: CASSPRTGKETQYF; j_call: TRBJ2-5; cdr3_length: 14; d_call: TRBD1; v_call: TRBV5-4; clone_size: .
cdr3_nt: TGTGCCAGCAGTTCTCTGAGGGACCACTACAATGAGCAGTTCTTC; cdr3_aa: CASSSLRDHYNEQFF; j_call: TRBJ2-1; cdr3_length: 15; d_call: .; v_call: TRBV27; clone_size: .
cdr3_nt: TGCGCCAGCAGCCAAAGCCAGGGGTTATATGGCTACACCTTC; cdr3_aa: CASSQSQGLYGYTF; j_call: TRBJ1-2; cdr3_length: 14; d_call: .; v_call: TRBV5-1; clone_size: .
cdr3_nt: TGTGCCAGCAGTTTTAGGTGGGCACCCGGGGAGCTGTTTTTT; cdr3_aa: CASSFRWAPGELFF; j_call: TRBJ2-2; cdr3_length: 14; d_call: .; v_call: TRBV27; clone_size: .
cdr3_nt: TGTGCCAGCAGCTTAGTAGTGGGGCCGCTCTACGAGCAGTACTTC; cdr3_aa: CASSLVVGPLYEQYF; j_call: TRBJ2-7; cdr3_length: 15; d_call: .; v_call: TRBV7-2; clone_size: .
cdr3_nt: TGTGCCAGCAGTCGGGAGCGGGACATTAATTCACCCCTCCACTTT; cdr3_aa: CASSRERDINSPLHF; j_call: TRBJ1-6; cdr3_length: 15; d_call: .; v_call: TRBV6-4; clone_size: .
cdr3_nt: TGTGCCATTCGCCGGGACAGGGGTAACAATGAGCAGTTCTTC; cdr3_aa: CAIRRDRGNNEQFF; j_call: TRBJ2-1; cdr3_length: 14; d_call: TRBD1; v_call: TRBV10-3; clone_size: few
cdr3_nt: TGTGCCAGCAGCTTAAAGGGACCAGCCTATGGCTACACCTTC; cdr3_aa: CASSLKGPAYGYTF; j_call: TRBJ1-2; cdr3_length: 14; d_call: .; v_call: TRBV7-2; clone_size: .
cdr3_nt: TGTGCCAGCAGTGACGGAGGAAACACCATATATTTT; cdr3_aa: CASSDGGNTIYF; j_call: TRBJ1-3; cdr3_length: 12; d_call: .; v_call: TRBV6-1; clone_size: .
cdr3_nt: TGTGCCAGCAGTCCGGGACAGGTGATCTCTGAAGCTTTCTTT; cdr3_aa: CASSPGQVISEAFF; j_call: TRBJ1-1; cdr3_length: 14; d_call: TRBD1; v_call: TRBV6-5; clone_size: .
cdr3_nt: TGTGCCAGCAGTTACGACAGGGGGACAAACACTGAAGCTTTCTTT; cdr3_aa: CASSYDRGTNTEAFF; j_call: TRBJ1-1; cdr3_length: 15; d_call: TRBD1; v_call: TRBV6-5; clone_size: .
cdr3_nt: TGTGCCAGCAGTTACGAGGGGCTGTCCGGGGAGCTGTTTTTT; cdr3_aa: CASSYEGLSGELFF; j_call: TRBJ2-2; cdr3_length: 14; d_call: .; v_call: TRBV6-6; clone_size: .
cdr3_nt: TGTGCCAGCAGTCTTCTCTCGCGAGCAGAGACCCAGTACTTC; cdr3_aa: CASSLLSRAETQYF; j_call: TRBJ2-5; cdr3_length: 14; d_call: .; v_call: TRBV28; clone_size: .
cdr3_nt: TGTGCCAGCAGTGACAGGGGATTTGGAAACACCATATATTTT; cdr3_aa: CASSDRGFGNTIYF; j_call: TRBJ1-3; cdr3_length: 14; d_call: .; v_call: TRBV2; clone_size: once
cdr3_nt: TGTGCCAGCAGCCTCCTTGGGATCGGGGAGCTGTTTTTT; cdr3_aa: CASSLLGIGELFF; j_call: TRBJ2-2; cdr3_length: 13; d_call: .; v_call: TRBV3-1/TRBV3-2; clone_size: .
cdr3_nt: TGCAGTGCTAGTCCAGGGGGCGTCTACGAGCAGTACTTC; cdr3_aa: CSASPGGVYEQYF; j_call: TRBJ2-7; cdr3_length: 13; d_call: TRBD1; v_call: TRBV20-1; clone_size: .
cdr3_nt: TGTGCCAGCAGCGGGGTGGGGGGGCAGCCCCAGCATTTT; cdr3_aa: CASSGVGGQPQHF; j_call: TRBJ1-5; cdr3_length: 13; d_call: .; v_call: TRBV7-9; clone_size: once
cdr3_nt: TGTGCCAGCAGCACCTCTCAGGGTGAGGGCTACGAGCAGTACTTC; cdr3_aa: CASSTSQGEGYEQYF; j_call: TRBJ2-7; cdr3_length: 15; d_call: .; v_call: TRBV7-9; clone_size: .
cdr3_nt: TGTGCCAGCAGCCGCGCCGGGGTACAGGACCATTCACCCCTCCACTTT; cdr3_aa: CASSRAGVQDHSPLHF; j_call: TRBJ1-6; cdr3_length: 16; d_call: .; v_call: TRBV28; clone_size: .
cdr3_nt: TGTGCCGGCAGTGACTCTTCAGGGGGCGACACAGATACGCAGTATTTT; cdr3_aa: CAGSDSSGGDTDTQYF; j_call: TRBJ2-3; cdr3_length: 16; d_call: TRBD1; v_call: TRBV6-4; clone_size: .
cdr3_nt: TGTGCCACCAGCAGTGGACAGGCAGCAGATACGCAGTATTTT; cdr3_aa: CATSSGQAADTQYF; j_call: TRBJ2-3; cdr3_length: 14; d_call: TRBD1; v_call: TRBV15; clone_size: .
cdr3_nt: TGTGCCAGCAGCTTCGATCGAGAAAACTATGGCTACACCTTC; cdr3_aa: CASSFDRENYGYTF; j_call: TRBJ1-2; cdr3_length: 14; d_call: .; v_call: TRBV7-9; clone_size: .
cdr3_nt: TGTGCCACCACAACCGGGACAGGATCCTCACCCCTCCACTTT; cdr3_aa: CATTTGTGSSPLHF; j_call: TRBJ1-6; cdr3_length: 14; d_call: TRBD1; v_call: TRBV5-8; clone_size: .
cdr3_nt: TGTGCCAGCAGTTACCCACAGGGGTTCGACATGAACACTGAAGCTTTCTTT; cdr3_aa: CASSYPQGFDMNTEAFF; j_call: TRBJ1-1; cdr3_length: 17; d_call: TRBD1; v_call: TRBV6-2/TRBV6-3; clone_size: .
cdr3_nt: TGTGCCAGCGGTTACCCCGGGGATCGGTACGAGCAGTACTTC; cdr3_aa: CASGYPGDRYEQYF; j_call: TRBJ2-7; cdr3_length: 14; d_call: .; v_call: TRBV2; clone_size: .
cdr3_nt: TGTGCCAGCAGCTTAGCCCTTCCGGGTTTGCCCCTCCACTTT; cdr3_aa: CASSLALPGLPLHF; j_call: TRBJ1-6; cdr3_length: 14; d_call: .; v_call: TRBV7-9; clone_size: once
cdr3_nt: TGTGCCAGCAGTTTACGCCTGGGGACAGGGGGAACTGAAGCTTTCTTT; cdr3_aa: CASSLRLGTGGTEAFF; j_call: TRBJ1-1; cdr3_length: 16; d_call: TRBD1; v_call: TRBV28; clone_size: .
cdr3_nt: TGCAGCGTTGACTCCGACGGGTCTTATGGCTACACCTTC; cdr3_aa: CSVDSDGSYGYTF; j_call: TRBJ1-2; cdr3_length: 13; d_call: .; v_call: TRBV29-1; clone_size: .
cdr3_nt: TGTGCCAGCAGCCGCCGGGGGGGGGATTACAATGAGCAGTTCTTC; cdr3_aa: CASSRRGGDYNEQFF; j_call: TRBJ2-1; cdr3_length: 15; d_call: TRBD2; v_call: TRBV4-2; clone_size: .
cdr3_nt: TGTGCCAGCAGCTTTTCCCGGGGGGCGTACAATGAGCAGTTCTTC; cdr3_aa: CASSFSRGAYNEQFF; j_call: TRBJ2-1; cdr3_length: 15; d_call: .; v_call: TRBV7-3; clone_size: .
cdr3_nt: TGTGCCAGCAGCCAAGGGACAGGATTTATGGAAAAACTGTTTTTT; cdr3_aa: CASSQGTGFMEKLFF; j_call: TRBJ1-4; cdr3_length: 15; d_call: TRBD1; v_call: TRBV7-2; clone_size: once
cdr3_nt: TGTGCCAGCAGTCGACAGGGGTACGAGCAGTACTTC; cdr3_aa: CASSRQGYEQYF; j_call: TRBJ2-7; cdr3_length: 12; d_call: TRBD1; v_call: TRBV6-2/TRBV6-3; clone_size: once
cdr3_nt: TGTGCCAGCAGTTACGGCGCATGGGGCGATGAGCAGTTCTTC; cdr3_aa: CASSYGAWGDEQFF; j_call: TRBJ2-1; cdr3_length: 14; d_call: .; v_call: TRBV6-2/TRBV6-3; clone_size: .
cdr3_nt: TGTGCCAGCAGCTTAGGTGGCGCCGGGGAGACCCAGTACTTC; cdr3_aa: CASSLGGAGETQYF; j_call: TRBJ2-5; cdr3_length: 14; d_call: .; v_call: TRBV7-6; clone_size: .
cdr3_nt: TGTGCCAGTAGCCAGGGTGGCGGCTACACCTTC; cdr3_aa: CASSQGGGYTF; j_call: TRBJ1-2; cdr3_length: 11; d_call: .; v_call: TRBV19; clone_size: few
cdr3_nt: TGTGCCACGTCGCAGGACAATCAGCCCCAGCATTTT; cdr3_aa: CATSQDNQPQHF; j_call: TRBJ1-5; cdr3_length: 12; d_call: .; v_call: TRBV10-3; clone_size: .
cdr3_nt: TGTGCCAGCAGTCTTGAGCTTCAGGCCTACGAGCAGTACTTC; cdr3_aa: CASSLELQAYEQYF; j_call: TRBJ2-7; cdr3_length: 14; d_call: .; v_call: TRBV28; clone_size: .
cdr3_nt: TGTGCCACTAAGAATAGGGGCAGTTACACAGATACGCAGTATTTT; cdr3_aa: CATKNRGSYTDTQYF; j_call: TRBJ2-3; cdr3_length: 15; d_call: .; v_call: TRBV2; clone_size: once
cdr3_nt: TGTGCCAGCAGCGGACAGGGTCTATACGAGCAGTACTTC; cdr3_aa: CASSGQGLYEQYF; j_call: TRBJ2-7; cdr3_length: 13; d_call: TRBD1; v_call: TRBV3-1/TRBV3-2; clone_size: few
cdr3_nt: TGTGCCAGCAGCGGCAGGGGGTCGGGAAACACCATATATTTT; cdr3_aa: CASSGRGSGNTIYF; j_call: TRBJ1-3; cdr3_length: 14; d_call: TRBD1; v_call: TRBV7-8; clone_size: once